This T cell receptor beta chain was recorded in a study of cytomegalovirus exposure and HLA in healthy donors. The CDR3 is 17 amino acids. Germline-derived CDR1 and CDR2 are MGHRA and YSYEKL. Germline trimming cut 4 bases from V and 8 bases from J; bases unmatched to any gene: 13. 13 Jbeta primers and 60 Vbeta primers were used for the PCR. Only in-frame clones appear in the TCRdb table, and some are missing; sequencing was by immunoSEQ multiplex PCR. The data show some 110,000 clones, with 70% to 85% seen just once and approximately 3.6% held by the top ten. The V gene is TRBV4-1, the J gene TRBJ1-4; 10 nucleotides line up with TRBD1. Material for sequencing was PBMCs. This TCR was sampled from a man aged 60 to 69 in good health and CMV-seronegative. The CDR3 DNA reads TGCGCCAGCAGCCCCTATAGCCCGGGACAGGGGACAGAAAAACTGTTTTTT. Translated, it gives CASSPYSPGQGTEKLFF.